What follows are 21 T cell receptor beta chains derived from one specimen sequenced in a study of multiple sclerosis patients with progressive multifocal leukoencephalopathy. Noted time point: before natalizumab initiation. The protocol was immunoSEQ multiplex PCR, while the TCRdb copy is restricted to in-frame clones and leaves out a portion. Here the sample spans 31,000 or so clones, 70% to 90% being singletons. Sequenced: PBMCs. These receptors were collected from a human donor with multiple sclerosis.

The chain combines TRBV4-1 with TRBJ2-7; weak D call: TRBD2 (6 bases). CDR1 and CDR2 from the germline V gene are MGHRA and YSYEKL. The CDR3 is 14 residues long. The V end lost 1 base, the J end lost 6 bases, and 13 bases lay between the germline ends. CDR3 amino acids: CASSQVSGTVEQYF. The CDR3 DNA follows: TGCGCCAGCAGCCAAGTGTCAGGGACTGTCGAGCAGTACTTC.

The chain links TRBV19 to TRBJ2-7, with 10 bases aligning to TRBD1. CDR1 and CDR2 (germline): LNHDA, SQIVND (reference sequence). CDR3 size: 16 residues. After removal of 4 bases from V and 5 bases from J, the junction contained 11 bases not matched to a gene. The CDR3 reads CASSTSGQGRTHEQYF. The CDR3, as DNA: TGTGCCAGTAGTACCTCGGGACAGGGGCGCACCCACGAGCAGTACTTC.

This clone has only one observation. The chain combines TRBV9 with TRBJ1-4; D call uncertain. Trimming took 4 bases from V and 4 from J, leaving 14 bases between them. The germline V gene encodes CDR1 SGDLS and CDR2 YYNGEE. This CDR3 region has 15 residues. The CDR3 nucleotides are TGTGCCAGCAGCCCACACTCAGCCGTTAATGAAAAACTGTTTTTT. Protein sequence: CASSPHSAVNEKLFF. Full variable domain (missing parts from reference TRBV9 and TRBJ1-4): DSGVTQTPKHLITATGQRVTLRCSPRSGDLSVYWYQQSLDQGLQFLIQYYNGEERAKGNILERFSAQQFPDLHSELNLSSLELGDSALYFCASSPHSAVNEKLFFGSGTQLSVL.

CDR3 sequence (DNA): TGTGCCAGCAGCGTAGACTCAGAGGGAGTGGATACGCAGTATTTT. It yields the protein CASSVDSEGVDTQYF. The chain carries TRBV9 and TRBJ2-3; tentatively, D is TRBD2 (5 bases). CDR1 SGDLS and CDR2 YYNGEE come from the germline V gene. The CDR3 is made up of 15 amino acids. The V end lost 0 bases, the J end lost 6 bases, and 14 bases lay between the germline ends.

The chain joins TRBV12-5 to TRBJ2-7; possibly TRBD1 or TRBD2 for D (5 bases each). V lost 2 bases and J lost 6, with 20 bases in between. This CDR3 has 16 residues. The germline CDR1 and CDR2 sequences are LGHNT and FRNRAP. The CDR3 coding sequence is TGTGCTAGTGGTTTGATCAGCAGGGTGGACTCCCCCGAGCAGTACTTC. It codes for CASGLISRVDSPEQYF.

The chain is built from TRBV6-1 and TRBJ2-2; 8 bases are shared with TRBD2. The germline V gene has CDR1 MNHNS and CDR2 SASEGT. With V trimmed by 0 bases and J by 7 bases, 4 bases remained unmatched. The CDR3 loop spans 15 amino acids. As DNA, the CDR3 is TGTGCCAGCAGTGAAGCAGCGGGGGCTATCGGGGAGCTGTTTTTT. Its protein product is CASSEAAGAIGELFF.

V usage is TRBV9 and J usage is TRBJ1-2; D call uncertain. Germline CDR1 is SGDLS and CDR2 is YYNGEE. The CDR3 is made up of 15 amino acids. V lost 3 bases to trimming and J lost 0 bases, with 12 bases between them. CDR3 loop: CASSATVKTNYGYTF. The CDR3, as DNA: TGTGCCAGCAGCGCCACAGTTAAAACTAACTATGGCTACACCTTC.

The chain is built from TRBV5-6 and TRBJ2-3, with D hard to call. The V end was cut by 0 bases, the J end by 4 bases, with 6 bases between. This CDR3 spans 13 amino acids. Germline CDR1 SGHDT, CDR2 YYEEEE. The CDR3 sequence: CASSLGSPDTQYF. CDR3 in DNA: TGTGCCAGCAGCTTGGGCAGCCCAGATACGCAGTATTTT.

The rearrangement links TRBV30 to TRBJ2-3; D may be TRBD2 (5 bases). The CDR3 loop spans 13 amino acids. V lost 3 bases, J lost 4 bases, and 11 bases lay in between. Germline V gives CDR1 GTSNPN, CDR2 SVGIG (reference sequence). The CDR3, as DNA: TGTGCCTGGAGCTCGGGGAACGCAGATACGCAGTATTTT. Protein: CAWSSGNADTQYF.

CDR3: CASSQEYRGFEQYF. The CDR3, as DNA: TGCGCCAGCAGCCAAGAATACAGGGGTTTCGAGCAGTACTTC. The genes are TRBV4-3 and TRBJ2-7; 7 bases fit TRBD1. The CDR3 length is 14 residues. Germline V CDR1 and CDR2: LGHNA, YSLEER. Losses at the gene ends were 0 bases for V and 6 bases for J; bases not matched to a gene: 5.

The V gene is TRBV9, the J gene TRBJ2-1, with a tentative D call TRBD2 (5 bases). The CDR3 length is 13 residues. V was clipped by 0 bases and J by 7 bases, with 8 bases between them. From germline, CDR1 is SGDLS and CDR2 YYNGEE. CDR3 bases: TGTGCCAGCAGCGTAGCGGGGTCGAATGAGCAGTTCTTC. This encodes CASSVAGSNEQFF. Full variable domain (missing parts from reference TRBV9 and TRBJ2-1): DSGVTQTPKHLITATGQRVTLRCSPRSGDLSVYWYQQSLDQGLQFLIQYYNGEERAKGNILERFSAQQFPDLHSELNLSSLELGDSALYFCASSVAGSNEQFFGPGTRLTVL.

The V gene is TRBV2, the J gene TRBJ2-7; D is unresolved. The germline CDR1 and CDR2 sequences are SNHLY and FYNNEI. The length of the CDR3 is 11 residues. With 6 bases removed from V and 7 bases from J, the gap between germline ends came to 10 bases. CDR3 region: CASRWGPEQYF. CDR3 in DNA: TGTGCCAGCAGGTGGGGTCCTGAGCAGTACTTC.

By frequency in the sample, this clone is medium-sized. DNA for the CDR3: TGTGCCAGCAGCTTATTTAGCAATCAGCCCCAGCATTTT. It is translated as CASSLFSNQPQHF. The chain joins TRBV7-2 to TRBJ1-5; D is unclear. CDR3 length equals 13 residues. V dropped 2 bases and J dropped 0 bases, with 2 bases sitting between them. CDR1 is SGHTA and CDR2 is FQGNSA in the germline V gene. Full variable domain (rest looked up from reference TRBV7-2 and TRBJ1-5): GAGVSQSPSNKVTEKGKDVELRCDPISGHTALYWYRQSLGQGLEFLIYFQGNSAPDKSGLPSDRFSAERTGGSVSTLTIQRTQQEDSAVYLCASSLFSNQPQHFGDGTRLSIL.

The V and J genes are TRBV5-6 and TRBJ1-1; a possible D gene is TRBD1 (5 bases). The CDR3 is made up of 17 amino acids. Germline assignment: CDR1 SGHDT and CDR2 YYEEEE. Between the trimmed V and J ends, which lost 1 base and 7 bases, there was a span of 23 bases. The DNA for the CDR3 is TGTGCCAGCAGCTTGAGGCAGGCTGGGGGAATAGCCAGTGAAGCTTTCTTT. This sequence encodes CASSLRQAGGIASEAFF.

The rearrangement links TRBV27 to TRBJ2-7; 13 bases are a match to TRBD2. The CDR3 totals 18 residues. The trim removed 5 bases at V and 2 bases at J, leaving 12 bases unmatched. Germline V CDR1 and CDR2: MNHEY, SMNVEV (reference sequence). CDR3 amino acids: CASSPYPGLAGPTYEQYF. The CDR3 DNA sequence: TGTGCCAGCAGTCCCTATCCGGGACTAGCGGGACCAACCTACGAGCAGTACTTC.

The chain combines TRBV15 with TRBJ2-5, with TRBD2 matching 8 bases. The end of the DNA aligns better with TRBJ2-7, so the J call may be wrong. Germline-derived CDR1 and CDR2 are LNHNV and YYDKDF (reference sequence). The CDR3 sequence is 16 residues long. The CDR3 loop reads CATSRDRAGGLYEQYF. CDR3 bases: TGTGCCACCAGCAGAGATCGGGCGGGAGGTCTCTACGAGCAGTACTTC.

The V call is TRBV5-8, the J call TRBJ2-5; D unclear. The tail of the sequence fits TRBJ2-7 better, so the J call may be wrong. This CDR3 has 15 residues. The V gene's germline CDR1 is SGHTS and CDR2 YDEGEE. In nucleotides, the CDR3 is TGTGCCAGCAGCCTCGATCCCCCTAGCTCCTACGAGCAGTACTTC. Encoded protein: CASSLDPPSSYEQYF.

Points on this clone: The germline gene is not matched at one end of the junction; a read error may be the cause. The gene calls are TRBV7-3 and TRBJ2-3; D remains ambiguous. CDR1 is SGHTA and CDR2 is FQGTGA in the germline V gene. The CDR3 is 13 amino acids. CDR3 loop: CASGFSLTDTQYF. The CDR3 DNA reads TGTGCCAGCGGCTTCTCCCTTACAGATACGCAGTATTTT.

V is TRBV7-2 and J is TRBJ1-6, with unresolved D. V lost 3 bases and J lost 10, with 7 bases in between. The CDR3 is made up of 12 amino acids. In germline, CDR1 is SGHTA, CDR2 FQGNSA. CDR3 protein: CASSFQGSPLHF. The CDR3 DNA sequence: TGTGCCAGCAGCTTTCAAGGGTCACCCCTCCACTTT.

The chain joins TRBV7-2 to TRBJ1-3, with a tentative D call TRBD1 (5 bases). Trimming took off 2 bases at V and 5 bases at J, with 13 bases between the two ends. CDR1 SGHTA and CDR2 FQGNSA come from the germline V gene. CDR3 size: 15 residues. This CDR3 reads CASSLSSGARNTIYF. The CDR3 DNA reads TGTGCCAGCAGCTTAAGCTCTGGGGCTCGAAACACCATATATTTT.

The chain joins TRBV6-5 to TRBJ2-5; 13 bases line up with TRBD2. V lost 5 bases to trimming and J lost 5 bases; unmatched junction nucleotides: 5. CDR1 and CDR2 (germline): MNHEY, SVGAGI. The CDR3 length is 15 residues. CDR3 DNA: TGTGCCAGCAGTGCCGGGACTAGCGGGACTGAGACCCAGTACTTC. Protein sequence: CASSAGTSGTETQYF.